The 4 T cell receptor beta chains reported below all come from one sample, sequenced in a study of T cells after yellow fever vaccination. TCRdb reprocessed the 5' RACE reads via MiXCR and lists one record per CDR3 protein. Of 150,000 or so distinct CDR3 sequences in the sample, 9.3% were seen once. Sequenced here: CD8+ T cells sorted from PBMCs, sampled 45 days after the yellow fever booster vaccination. The receptors were gathered from a man between 18 and 29 years old who received the YFV17D yellow fever vaccine.

This clonotype was observed a few times. This chain joins TRBV3-1 and TRBJ2-6; 7 positions agree with TRBD1. Germline CDR1 is LGHDT and CDR2 is YNNKEL (reference sequence). V was pared by 3 bases and J by 0 bases, with 5 bases of the junction left unmatched. The CDR3 has 17 amino acids. The CDR3 coding sequence is TGTGCCAGCAGCCAGTCAGGGGGATTCTCTGGGGCCAACGTCCTGACTTTC. The encoded protein is CASSQSGGFSGANVLTF.

The chain links TRBV27 to TRBJ2-7; the match to TRBD1 covers 11 bases. The trim removed 7 bases at V and 1 base at J, leaving 15 bases unmatched. Germline V lookup: CDR1 MNHEY, CDR2 SMNVEV (reference sequence). The CDR3 is 18 residues long. CDR3 nucleotide sequence: TGTGCCAGCACCACCCTCGGGACAGGGGGATTGGGATCCTACGAGCAGTACGTC. This translates into CASTTLGTGGLGSYEQYV.

Here the CDR3 DNA reads TGTGCCAGCAGCCGGGACACCTCTGGAAACACCATATATTTT. Translating gives CASSRDTSGNTIYF. The V call is TRBV7-6, the J call TRBJ1-3; tentative D call: TRBD1 (6 bases). With 5 bases removed from V and 0 bases from J, the gap between germline ends came to 8 bases. The germline gives CDR1 SGHVS, CDR2 FNYEAQ. The CDR3 runs to 14 residues.

This clonotype was counted between two and nine times. The chain joins TRBV19 to TRBJ2-7, with no clear D. The germline CDR1 and CDR2 sequences are LNHDA and SQIVND (reference sequence). V was shortened by 1 base and J by 6 bases, with 10 bases between the two germline ends. The CDR3 totals 13 residues. Here the CDR3 reads CASSIAARREQYF. CDR3 coding DNA: TGTGCCAGTAGTATAGCGGCCAGGCGCGAGCAGTACTTC.